The source of this TCR beta chain is a study of shared clonotypes between healthy human individuals (dated by TCRdb to the early 2020s). The study in broad terms: The cohort included three men and two women between 18 and 49 years of age. Per donor, three plates each were used for CD4 naive and CD4 memory, two for CD8 naive, and one for CD8 memory. The study deeply sequenced blood TCR repertoires of five healthy adults to estimate repertoire size and the extent of clonotype sharing between individuals. To increase sequencing depth and limit assay-specific biases, TCR repertoire library preparation and sequencing were carried out by different laboratories using diverse techniques. Between about 0.8 and 9.5 billion PBMCs per donor were obtained by leukapheresis.

General findings and caveats noted by the study authors: Based on pairwise subsampling, the degree of clonotype sharing among donors was expected to be affected by sequencing depth. When four donors were compared, the shared fraction of clonotypes was roughly 4.8% for naive CD4, roughly 3.4% for naive CD8, 2% to 2.5% for memory CD4, and about 0.36% for memory CD8. Even with the large sequencing depth, rarefaction of the sorted-subset datasets indicated that sequencing was incomplete. The genetic and exposure-history diversity represented was limited by the small number of donors. Compared with non-shared clonotypes, clonotypes shared by all four sorted-subset donors had higher generation probabilities. Naive subsets generally had larger estimated clonotype richness than memory subsets did. Only blood was sampled, and tissue TCR repertoires likely differ from those in blood.

CDR1 and CDR2, per the germline V gene, are SGHTA and FQGNSA. V is reduced by 4 bases and J by 7 bases, leaving a spacing of 14 bases between them. The CDR3 covers 13 residues, taking in both the cysteine and the phenylalanine. Left in the record is the CDR3 DNA by itself, 39 bases read in frame from the first base. For this clone: The antigen it recognizes is unknown. Base qualities are not provided; no much larger clone lies one nucleotide away.

TCR CDR3 regions were amplified from genomic DNA by multiplex PCR using the deep immunoSEQ assay. For each cell subset, the extracted genomic DNA was distributed evenly across all wells of several immunoSEQ 96-well plates, and each plate served as one replicate. For sorted subsets, 150 to 250 ng of genomic DNA, equivalent to around 29,000 T cell genomes, went into each replicate PCR. The purified libraries were quantified using a Qubit 3.0 fluorometer, sized with a Bioanalyzer 2100, and then quantified again using the KAPA Library Quantification kit. Each immunoSEQ 96-well plate was sequenced on its own single-read 150-cycle Illumina NextSeq 550 flow cell. In the paper's pipeline: The immunoSEQ output contained only junctional sequences without quality scores, so filtering could not match that applied to full-length reads. To assign V/J genes and CDR3, sequences were annotated using PyIR, a Python wrapper for IgBLAST v1.9, with IMGT germline references. Reads with weak V/J assignments (E-value above 1e-6), missing CDR3, stop codons, out-of-frame junctions, or ambiguous translated residues were removed. V3J clonotypes were defined as sequences sharing an identical inferred V gene, J gene, and CDR3 amino acid sequence. Percentage overlap between repertoires was calculated by dividing the number of shared unique clonotypes by the size of the smaller repertoire. Three approaches were used to assess repertoire richness: RTK rarefaction, the Chao1 estimator, and Recon v2.1 estimates of unobserved clonotypes. Generation probabilities were computed with OLGA for all TCRbeta clonotypes obtained by the gDNA method from four donors. TCRdb retrieved this table from immuneACCESS and kept in-frame rearrangements only. Not all clones are present; in checked studies, unresolved V genes account for under half, and no reason is known for the remainder. That table gives V, J and clone size, and the DNA gave D and trimming. The sample table holds a few million clones, of which roughly nine tenths were seen once. Clones ranked in the top ten supply about 0.13% of the sample.

The donors were healthy, HIV-negative adults with no recently reported acute infections or vaccinations. Every donor was a Caucasian adult residing in Nashville, Tennessee, USA. CD4+ T cells were enriched through magnetic negative selection, after which naive cells were positively selected on CD45RA and the remaining negative fraction served as the memory subset. After blood collection by leukapheresis, PBMCs were isolated using Ficoll-Histopaque density gradient centrifugation and then cryopreserved in the vapor phase of liquid nitrogen. Purity and quantity of every magnetically sorted T cell population were checked by analytical flow cytometry. From each sorted fraction, genomic DNA was isolated and quantified by UV absorbance on a Nanodrop 2000c.

The V and J segments used are TRBV7-2 and TRBJ2-7; TRBD2 could be the D gene, as 6 bases match. The sequence was obtained from a man aged 18 to 30 in good health. The sample comprised naive CD4+ T cells sorted from blood. This sample's cell subset or site label indicates: CD45RA+ positively selected. The DNA sequence follows: TGTGCCAGCAGCTCGGGACTTCTTTCGGAGCAGTACTTC. This codes for CASSSGLLSEQYF. Reference TRBV7-2 and TRBJ2-7 proteins supply the regions before and after the CDR3; the full variable domain is: GAGVSQSPSNKVTEKGKDVELRCDPISGHTALYWYRQSLGQGLEFLIYFQGNSAPDKSGLPSDRFSAERTGGSVSTLTIQRTQQEDSAVYLCASSSGLLSEQYFGPGTRLTVT.